A selection of T cell receptor beta chains follows, all from one sample in a study of identical twins. A single record per CDR3 protein comes from TCRdb applying MiXCR to the 5' RACE reads. Of roughly 480,000 distinct CDR3 sequences listed, roughly 26% are singletons. The sample was also reused in another study, on T cells expressing NK-cell markers.

The sample taken for sequencing was CD4+ T cells sorted from blood. These TCRs come from a woman aged 18-30 years in good health. Both conserved end residues are trimmed from each CDR3.

V,CDR3
TRBV15,ATRGGRAEVEY
TRBV7-9,ASSLGTVTGELF
TRBV20-1,SARSRERGGYT
TRBV12-5,ASGLGLAASTDTQY
TRBV6-5,ASKGGGEKLF
TRBV2,ASRLRMERAEQY
TRBV6-1,ASSEQGDQTQY
TRBV29-1,SVEEGLYDTDTQY
TRBV7-8,ASSLVQIYNSPLH
TRBV9,ASSVVGQNTEAF
TRBV5-1,ASSSGWVGQGGTEAF
TRBV20-1,SATSGGSYNEQF
TRBV5-5,ASSTLQGREQY
TRBV5-1,ASSSTGTSGNEQF
TRBV12-3/TRBV12-4,ASSFEGGGYT
TRBV7-4,ASSHPPSGRASYEQY
TRBV3-1,ASRTSGIDEQF
TRBV4-1,ASSPILTGPNEQF
TRBV4-3,ASSRLGGSEQY
TRBV5-1,ASSFTGLTGELF
TRBV6-5,ASSYRGVPGSSYNEQF
TRBV7-9,ASRRTVLAVQETQY
TRBV9,ASSVVPGNWYEQF
TRBV11-2,ASSDGQGMNTEAF
TRBV7-3,ASSLNSGGELF
TRBV6-2/TRBV6-3,ASLDRFSYEQY
TRBV5-1,ASSPRTGGSGELF
TRBV6-5,ASSYLRANTGELF
TRBV5-1,ASSLGQVYSPLH
TRBV10-3,AIARQGDHEQY
TRBV7-9,ASSLDRSSEAF
TRBV19,ASKSGDYNSPLH
TRBV20-1,SARGTTAGELF
TRBV3-1,ASSMGGDSLYEQY
TRBV20-1,SATGPIRTYEQY
TRBV15,ATSRGGGTSYTEAF
TRBV7-3,ASSAQDRSDQQF
TRBV5-1,ASSFGQGPEKLF
TRBV7-8,ASSDRHSVF
TRBV10-3,ATGGKPGTPDYEQY
TRBV11-2,ASSLWAGGGTEAF
TRBV5-1,ASSLALSTLSYEQY
TRBV20-1,SASWTQNLYEQY
TRBV12-3/TRBV12-4,ASSPDRDYGYT
TRBV29-1,SVLPNTDTQY
TRBV9,ASSVGGRDTQY
TRBV4-1,ASSQDGYKNEQF
TRBV6-1,ASRPRTSGTSTDTQY
TRBV5-4,ASSKAGGENTGELF
TRBV9,ASSVDPSADQPQH
TRBV28,ASQIRGSHFEQY
TRBV2,ASSWITEAF
TRBV11-2,ASSLQTPGPLGTGELF